This TCR beta chain emerged from a study of T cell responses to AZD1222 COVID-19 vaccine (dated by TCRdb to the early 2020s). At the level of the whole study: TCR sequencing was performed for roughly 250 trial participants, of whom around 210 were given two doses of AZD1222 and around 25 were given two doses of MenACWY control vaccine. Trial participants were enrolled into age subgroups of 18-55, 56-69 and 70-plus years, which contained around 140, 26 and 57 TCR-sequenced participants, respectively. The full study reports these points: Spike-specific TCR breadth and depth rose significantly after two AZD1222 doses compared with day 0 and with MenACWY recipients. Participants were mostly white British and included more females than males, and it was suggested by the authors that clonal diversity may have been underestimated. Because no samples from the day 14 peak response were available, repertoires could be characterized only after the peak T cell response. Conclusions about previously exposed vaccinees were limited because only a handful of AZD1222 recipients were SARS-CoV-2 seropositive at baseline. Reportedly, close to half of the unique spike-specific TCRs recognized epitopes lying outside the regions that are mutated in the B.1.351 and B.1.1.7 variants. The 56-69-year group was small, and its depth increase did not reach significance, likely because of low power. CD4 TCRs associated with the vaccine covered the entire spike protein, and the dominant responses were in regions 160-218 and 743-854.

The junction carries 15 bases between V and J, which are trimmed by 0 bases and 6 bases respectively. The CDR3 sequence holds 15 residues, the cysteine and phenylalanine included. Only the CDR3 part of the read is kept: 45 bases, read in frame from the first base. As encoded in the germline V gene (reference sequence), CDR1 is LNHNV while CDR2 is YYDKDF. The CDR3 regions of human TCRbeta chains were subjected to immunosequencing. Under the source paper's analysis protocol: Repertoire TCRs were matched against a reference library of SARS-CoV-2-specific TCRs generated with the MIRA antigen-specificity platform. Breadth meant the fraction of unique TCRs that were SARS-CoV-2-associated, whereas depth meant the fraction of total T cells that were SARS-CoV-2-associated. Using the MIRA data, each spike-specific TCR was assigned both to the spike region to which the TCR was reactive and to a CD4 or CD8 class. Log10-transformed breadth and depth values were compared by one-way ANOVA with Sidak's multiple comparisons tests. The immuneACCESS repertoire file appears here via TCRdb, limited to in-frame rearrangements. These files lack a portion of the clones; in checked studies, under half of the deficit traces to unresolved V genes, and the cause of the others is not known. V, J and clone size are those of that table, while D and trimming were read from the DNA. The sample table records about 94,000 clones; roughly 90% of these occur just once. The ten largest clones add up to 9% to 14% of the sample.

Note on this clone: The specificity of this receptor is unknown. The record has no base qualities; no much larger clone is one base away.

The sample's time point label is to be understood as: about 28 days (+/-7) after the second vaccine dose. AZD1222 recipients given second doses at about 4 weeks or at about 12 weeks were pooled, since spike-specific TCR depth and breadth were not found to differ between the two schedules. Vaccinee samples came from UK trials COV001 and COV002, including a single-blind randomized controlled phase 2/3 trial of AZD1222 (ChAdOx1 nCoV-19) in healthy adults. Trial participant PBMC samples were collected at day 0 and day 28 after the second dose for TCRbeta chain sequencing. The chain joins TRBV15 to TRBJ2-7, with the D gene not confidently named. This specimen consisted of peripheral blood, obtained 28 days after the second AZD1222 dose. This receptor was taken from an adult who received the AZD1222 COVID-19 vaccine. In nucleotides, the sequence is TGTGCCACCAGCAGAGATCCCATCACGGGCAGCGAGCAGTACTTC. Translated, it reads CATSRDPITGSEQYF.